These 8 T cell receptor beta chains share one sample of origin, sequenced in a study of blood T cells in healthy people across ages. Next came a second PCR, run for about 6 to 12 cycles, which used a sample-barcoded 5' primer along with a J-beta primer mix. TCRdb recomputed calls from the 5' RACE reads with MiXCR, one row per CDR3 protein. The profile shows 1.5 million to 2 million distinct CDR3 sequences, about 50% of them singletons. The source material was blood. The source is a woman between 40 and 55 years old in good health.

V and J are TRBV18 and TRBJ1-2, with D possibly matching TRBD1 (6 bases). The CDR3 is 15 residues long. CDR1 is KGHSH and CDR2 is LQKENI in the germline V gene. The V end lost 2 bases, the J end lost 8 bases, and 18 bases lay between the germline ends. The chain's CDR3 is CASSPTGTTTMGYTF. The CDR3 DNA is TGTGCCAGCTCACCAACCGGGACAACTACTATGGGCTACACCTTC.

The rearrangement uses TRBV6-5 and TRBJ1-5; possible D gene TRBD1, 5 bases. The CDR3 is made up of 15 amino acids. CDR1 and CDR2 from the germline V gene are MNHEY and SVGAGI. The V end was cut by 10 bases, the J end by 0 bases, with 16 bases between. This CDR3 reads CATKVTVYSNQPQHF. The CDR3 nucleotides are TGTGCCACCAAGGTGACAGTTTATAGCAATCAGCCCCAGCATTTT.

V usage is TRBV29-1 and J usage is TRBJ2-3; TRBD1 is a possible D gene (6 bases). The length of the CDR3 is 13 residues. Per germline, CDR1 SQVTM and CDR2 ANQGSEA. V lost 4 bases and J lost 5, with 13 bases in between. CDR3: CSVGEQGKDTQYF. The DNA of the CDR3 is TGCAGCGTTGGGGAACAGGGCAAAGATACGCAGTATTTT.

This clonotype was counted only a few times. The V call is TRBV4-2, the J call TRBJ2-7; tentatively, D is TRBD1 or TRBD2 (5 bases each). The DNA end is more similar to TRBJ2-4, so the J call may be wrong. The germline CDR1 and CDR2 sequences are LGHNA and YNFKEQ. The CDR3 runs 17 residues. CDR3: CASSPDSAGVVKNIQYF. The CDR3 DNA sequence: TGTGCCAGCAGCCCCGACAGTGCCGGGGTCGTCAAAAACATTCAGTACTTC.

This rearrangement joins TRBV4-1 to TRBJ2-4, with D possibly TRBD2 on 6 matching bases. The J call is doubtful: the DNA matches TRBJ2-7 better. Germline V gene sequence: CDR1 MGHRA, CDR2 YSYEKL. The CDR3 contains 18 residues. CDR3 in DNA: TGCGCCAGCAGCCAAGTTGGGGGACGAGCGGGTAAGACCTACGAGCAGTACTTC. Translation: CASSQVGGRAGKTYEQYF.

Here the CDR3 DNA reads TGTGCCAGCAGCTTACGGGCCCCCCTAGCTAACTATGGCTACACCTTC. Protein: CASSLRAPLANYGYTF. V and J are TRBV7-9 and TRBJ1-2; D not resolved. V gave up 2 bases and J gave up 0 bases, with 13 bases separating them. The CDR3 spans 16 residues. CDR1 and CDR2 (germline): SEHNR, FQNEAQ (reference sequence).

This chain connects TRBV7-9 to TRBJ1-6; D gene unclear. The CDR3 extends over 14 amino acids. Deletions cut 3 bases from V and 8 bases from J, with 11 bases between. Germline values: CDR1 SEHNR, CDR2 FQNEAQ (reference sequence). CDR3 protein: CASSFVAWDSPLHF. CDR3 in DNA: TGTGCCAGCAGCTTTGTGGCCTGGGATTCACCCCTCCACTTT.

V and J are TRBV7-2 and TRBJ2-2; 7 bases agree with TRBD2. Trimming at V came to 4 bases and at J to 4 bases, leaving 6 bases not matched to a gene. This CDR3 contains 15 residues. The germline gives CDR1 SGHTA, CDR2 FQGNSA. CDR3: CASSSKRGPTGELFF. The CDR3 DNA sequence: TGTGCCAGCAGCTCCAAGCGGGGACCCACCGGGGAGCTGTTTTTT.